The sequence of this TCR beta chain was determined in a study of blood T cell repertoires in COVID-19. Study background: Spain, Italy and the United States supplied samples that represented acute and convalescent COVID-19. PBMCs, B-cell-depleted T cells, or T cells provided the cDNA or gDNA that made up the material.

The CDR3 extends over 17 amino acids. Per the germline V gene, CDR1 is SEHNR and CDR2 is FQNEAQ (reference sequence). V was clipped by 5 bases and J by 7 bases; unmatched bases: 12. Seattle's enrolled individuals joined amid active infection and were then monitored longitudinally. Under the authors' procedure: How many nucleated cells were present was estimated from reference gene primer amplification. Sequenced by immunoSEQ multiplex PCR; TCRdb stores in-frame clones only, minus some. That table furnishes V, J and clone size, whereas the DNA furnished D and trimming. The data contain about 260,000 clones, about 87% of them seen just once; the ten biggest clones take up about 5%.

The source of this sequence is a woman in her sixties or seventies with COVID-19, enrolled during active disease. Sequencing was done on a sample of peripheral blood. The chain joins TRBV7-9 to TRBJ2-1, with 12 bases identical to TRBD2. DNA for the CDR3: TGTGCCAGCAGCCCAAGGACTAGCGGGATGGGCGATAATGAGCAGTTCTTC. This codes for CASSPRTSGMGDNEQFF.